This T cell receptor (beta chain) originates from a study of CD8 T cells in Susac syndrome (dated by TCRdb to 2018 to 2020). For the study in its entirety: The study used repertoire sequencing to test whether antigen drove CD8+ T cell activation and differentiation in Susac syndrome. The study compared CD8+ T cell repertoire clonality among 11 to 12 healthy donors, roughly 14 Susac syndrome patients and 15 or so multiple sclerosis patients. The investigation overall reported the following: The number of individuals in the TCR sequencing and HLA analysis was acknowledged as relatively small.

RNA was extracted with the RNeasy kit and roughly 0.45 to 1 ug was reverse transcribed using random hexamers. The immunoSEQ multiplex PCR assay, which covers 54 Vbeta and 13 Jbeta segments, was used to amplify TCR beta CDR3 regions. Bias from PCR amplification was corrected by using a synthetic template baseline for primer optimization and for computational correction. From the authors' description of their analysis: Reads were annotated to V, D and J genes according to IMGT and were analyzed with immunoSEQ Analyzer, with only productive sequences retained. Clonality was computed as one minus Shannon entropy normalized by log2 of the number of productive unique sequences. For each patient and control, public and private clones were evaluated among the 100 most prevalent clones. Clones were defined as Susac-specific when absent from the healthy and MS cohorts, from roughly 1,000 published viral clones and from other ImmuneACCESS disease sequences. TCRdb trimmed the raw reads at Q25, called clones with MiXCR and kept productive beta chains. When rows share a CDR3 protein, they turn into one entry using the most common DNA and genes. It is TCRdb's table, rather than the study itself, that gives the V and J calls and clone size. The sample data list 27,000 or so distinct CDR3 sequences, and around 94% of these were observed just once. Of the sample, roughly 0.28% is held by the ten largest clones.

The junction shows trimming of 7 bases on V and 4 bases on J, and the gene matches do not reach 11 bases of it. The CDR3 holds 16 amino acids from the cysteine to the phenylalanine. The DNA shown is the 48-base CDR3, in frame from base 1. Peripheral blood CD8+ and CD4+ T cells from healthy donors, Susac syndrome patients and multiple sclerosis patients were profiled by high-throughput TCR beta sequencing. The healthy donors served as controls matched for age and sex. Bulk CD8+ and CD4+ T cells were purified magnetically by negative isolation, whereas CD8+ TEMRA cells were enriched by FACS. Blood was collected in EDTA tubes and processed within 24 hours, with PBMCs isolated through density gradient centrifugation. PBMCs destined for TCR sequencing were cryopreserved in liquid nitrogen and later thawed in a 37 °C water bath. The sorted or isolated CD4+, CD8+ and CD8+ TEMRA cells reached a purity of at least 90%.

This clonotype was recorded only once. The target of this receptor is not known. The input lacks base qualities; no much larger clone sits a single base away. A lone read offers only weak evidence. Sequencing was performed on CD8+ T cells from PBMCs. The sequence joins TRBV12-3 or TRBV12-4 to TRBJ2-1, with 9 bases in between that match TRBD1. This TCR was recovered from a human donor in good health. The bases read TGTGCCAGCACCCCTCCCGGGACAGGGTTATACAATGAGCAGTTCTTC. The resulting protein is CASTPPGTGLYNEQFF.